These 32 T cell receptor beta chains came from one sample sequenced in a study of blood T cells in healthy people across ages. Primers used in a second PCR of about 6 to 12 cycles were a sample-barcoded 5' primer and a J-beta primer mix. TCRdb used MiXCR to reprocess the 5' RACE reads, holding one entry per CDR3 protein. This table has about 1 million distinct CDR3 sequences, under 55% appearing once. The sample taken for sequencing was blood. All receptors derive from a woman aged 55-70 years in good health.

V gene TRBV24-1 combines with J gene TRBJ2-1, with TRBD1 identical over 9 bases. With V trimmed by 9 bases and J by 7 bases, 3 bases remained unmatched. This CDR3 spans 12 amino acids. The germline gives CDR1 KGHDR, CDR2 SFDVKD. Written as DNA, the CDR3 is TGTGCCACCGGGACAGGGCCAAATGAGCAGTTCTTC. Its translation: CATGTGPNEQFF.

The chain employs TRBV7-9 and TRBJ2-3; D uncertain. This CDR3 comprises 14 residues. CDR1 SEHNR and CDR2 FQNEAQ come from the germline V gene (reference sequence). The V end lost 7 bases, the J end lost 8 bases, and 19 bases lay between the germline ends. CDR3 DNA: TGTGCCAGCACCGTAGGTGGTGGGCAAGGTACGCAGTATTTT. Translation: CASTVGGGQGTQYF.

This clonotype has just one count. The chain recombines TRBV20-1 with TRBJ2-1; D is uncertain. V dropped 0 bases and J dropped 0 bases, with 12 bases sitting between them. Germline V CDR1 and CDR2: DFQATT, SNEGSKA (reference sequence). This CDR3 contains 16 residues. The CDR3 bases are TGCAGTGCTAGAGATTTAAGGTCAGGCTCCTACAATGAGCAGTTCTTC. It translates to CSARDLRSGSYNEQFF.

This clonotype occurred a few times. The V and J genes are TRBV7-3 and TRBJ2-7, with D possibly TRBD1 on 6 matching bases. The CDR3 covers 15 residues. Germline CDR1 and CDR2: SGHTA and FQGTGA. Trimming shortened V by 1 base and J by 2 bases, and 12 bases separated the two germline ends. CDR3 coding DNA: TGTGCCAGCAGCTTAATCTCCGGGGACACCTACGAGCAGTACTTC. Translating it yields CASSLISGDTYEQYF.

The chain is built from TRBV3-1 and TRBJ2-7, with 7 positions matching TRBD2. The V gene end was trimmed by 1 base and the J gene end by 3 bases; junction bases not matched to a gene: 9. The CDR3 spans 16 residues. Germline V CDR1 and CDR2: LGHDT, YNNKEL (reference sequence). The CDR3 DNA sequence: TGTGCCAGCAGCCAAGCATTATCCGGGACTAACTACGAGCAGTACTTC. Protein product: CASSQALSGTNYEQYF.

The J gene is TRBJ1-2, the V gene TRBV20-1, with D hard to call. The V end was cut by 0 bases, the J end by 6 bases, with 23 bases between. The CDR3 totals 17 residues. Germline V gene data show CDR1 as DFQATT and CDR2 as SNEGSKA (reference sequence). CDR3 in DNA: TGCAGTGCTAGAGATCACCACTTCGGCTCCGAGGGCCATGGCTACACCTTC. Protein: CSARDHHFGSEGHGYTF.

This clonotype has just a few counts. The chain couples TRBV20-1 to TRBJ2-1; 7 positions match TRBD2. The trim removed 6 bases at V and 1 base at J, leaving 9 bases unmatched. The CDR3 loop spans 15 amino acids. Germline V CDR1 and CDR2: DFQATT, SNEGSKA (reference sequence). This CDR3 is CSAHGGLISYNEQFF. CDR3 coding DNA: TGCAGTGCCCATGGGGGACTAATTTCCTACAATGAGCAGTTCTTC.

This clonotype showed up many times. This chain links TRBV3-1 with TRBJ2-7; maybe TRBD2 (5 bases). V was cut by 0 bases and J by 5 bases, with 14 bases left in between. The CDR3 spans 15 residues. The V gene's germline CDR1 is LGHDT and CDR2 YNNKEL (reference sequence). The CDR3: CASSQEPGVDDEQYF. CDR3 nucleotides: TGTGCCAGCAGCCAAGAACCCGGGGTGGACGACGAGCAGTACTTC.

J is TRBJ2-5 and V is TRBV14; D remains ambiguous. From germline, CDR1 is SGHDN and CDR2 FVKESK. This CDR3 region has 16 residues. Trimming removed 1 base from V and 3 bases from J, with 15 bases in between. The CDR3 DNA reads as TGTGCCAGCAGCCAAGGTGTCACCAGCTGGGAAGAGACCCAGTACTTC. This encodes CASSQGVTSWEETQYF.

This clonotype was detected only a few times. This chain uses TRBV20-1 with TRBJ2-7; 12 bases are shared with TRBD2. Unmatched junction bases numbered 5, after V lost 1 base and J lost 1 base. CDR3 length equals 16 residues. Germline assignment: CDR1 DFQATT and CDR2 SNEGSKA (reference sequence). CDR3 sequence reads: CSARATGTSGSYEQYF. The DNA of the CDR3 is TGCAGTGCTAGAGCGACCGGGACTAGCGGGTCCTACGAGCAGTACTTC.

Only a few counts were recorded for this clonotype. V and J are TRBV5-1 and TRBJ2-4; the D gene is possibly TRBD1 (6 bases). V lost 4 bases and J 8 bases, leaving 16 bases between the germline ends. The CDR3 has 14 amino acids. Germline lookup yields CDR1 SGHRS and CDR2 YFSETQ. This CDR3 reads CASSVKQGPDIQYF. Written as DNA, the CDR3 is TGCGCCAGCAGCGTAAAACAGGGTCCGGACATTCAGTACTTC.

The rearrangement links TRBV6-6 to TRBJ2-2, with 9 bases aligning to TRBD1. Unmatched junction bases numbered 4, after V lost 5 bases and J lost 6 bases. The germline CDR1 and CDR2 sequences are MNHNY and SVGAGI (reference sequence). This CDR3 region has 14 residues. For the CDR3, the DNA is TGTGCCAGCAGTCAAACAGGGGGCCCCGGGGAGCTGTTTTTT. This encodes CASSQTGGPGELFF.

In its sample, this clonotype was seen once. CDR3: CASSAPMDYEQYF. CDR3 sequence (DNA): TGTGCCAGCAGCGCACCGATGGACTACGAGCAGTACTTC. V gene TRBV11-2 combines with J gene TRBJ2-5; D ambiguous. The J call could be wrong; TRBJ2-7 is a better fit for the DNA end. This CDR3 region has 13 residues. The V gene's germline CDR1 is SGHAT and CDR2 FQNNGV.

DNA of the CDR3: TGCGCCAGCAGCACGCGGGGGGACTCACCTGAAGCTTTCTTT. It yields the protein CASSTRGDSPEAFF. This chain uses TRBV5-1 with TRBJ1-1; TRBD1 might be the D (5 bases). Trimming took off 4 bases at V and 6 bases at J, with 16 bases between the two ends. CDR3 size: 14 residues. The germline V gene encodes CDR1 SGHRS and CDR2 YFSETQ.

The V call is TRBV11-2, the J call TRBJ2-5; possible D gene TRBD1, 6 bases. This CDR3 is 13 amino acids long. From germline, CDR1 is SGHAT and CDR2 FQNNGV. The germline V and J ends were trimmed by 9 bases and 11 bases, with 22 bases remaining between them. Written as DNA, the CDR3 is TGTGCCAGTAACCAGGGGTTGCACAATGAGCAGTACTTC. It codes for CASNQGLHNEQYF.

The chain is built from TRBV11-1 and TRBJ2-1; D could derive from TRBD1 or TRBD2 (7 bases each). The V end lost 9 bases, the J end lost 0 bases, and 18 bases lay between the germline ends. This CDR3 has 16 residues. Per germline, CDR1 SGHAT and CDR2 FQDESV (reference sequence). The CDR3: CASWGRGLSSYNEQFF. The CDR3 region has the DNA TGTGCCAGTTGGGGGAGGGGGCTAAGCTCCTACAATGAGCAGTTCTTC.

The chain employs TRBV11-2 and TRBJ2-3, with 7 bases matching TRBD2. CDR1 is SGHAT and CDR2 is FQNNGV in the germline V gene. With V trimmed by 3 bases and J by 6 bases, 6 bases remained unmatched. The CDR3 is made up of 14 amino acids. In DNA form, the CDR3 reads TGTGCCAGCAGCTTTCTGGGGGAGGGGGATACGCAGTATTTT. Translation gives CASSFLGEGDTQYF.

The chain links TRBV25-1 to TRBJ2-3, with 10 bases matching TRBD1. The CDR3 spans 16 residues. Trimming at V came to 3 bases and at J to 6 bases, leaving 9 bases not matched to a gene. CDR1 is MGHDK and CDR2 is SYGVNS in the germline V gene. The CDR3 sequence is CASSDSDRGFKDTQYF. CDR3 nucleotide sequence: TGTGCCAGCAGTGATTCGGACAGGGGGTTCAAGGATACGCAGTATTTT.

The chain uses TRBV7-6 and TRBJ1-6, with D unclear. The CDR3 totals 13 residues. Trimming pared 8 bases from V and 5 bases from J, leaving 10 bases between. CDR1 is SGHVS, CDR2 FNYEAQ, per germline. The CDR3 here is CASGQEHNSPLHF. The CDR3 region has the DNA TGTGCCAGCGGGCAGGAGCATAATTCACCCCTCCACTTT.

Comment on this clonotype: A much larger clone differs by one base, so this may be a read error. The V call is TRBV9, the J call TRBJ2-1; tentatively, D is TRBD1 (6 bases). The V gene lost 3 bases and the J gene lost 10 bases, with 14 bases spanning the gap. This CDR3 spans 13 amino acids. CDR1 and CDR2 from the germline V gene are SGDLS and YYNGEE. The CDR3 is CASSAGTNYEQFF. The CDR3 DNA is TGTGCCAGCAGCGCCGGGACAAACTACGAGCAGTTCTTC.

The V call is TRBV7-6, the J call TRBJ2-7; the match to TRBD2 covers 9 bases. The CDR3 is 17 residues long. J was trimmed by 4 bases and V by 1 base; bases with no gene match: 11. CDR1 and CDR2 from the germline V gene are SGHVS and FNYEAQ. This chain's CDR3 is CASSLEGSGRRSYEQYF. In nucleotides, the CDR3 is TGTGCCAGCAGCTTAGAAGGGAGCGGGAGGAGGAGTTACGAGCAGTACTTC.

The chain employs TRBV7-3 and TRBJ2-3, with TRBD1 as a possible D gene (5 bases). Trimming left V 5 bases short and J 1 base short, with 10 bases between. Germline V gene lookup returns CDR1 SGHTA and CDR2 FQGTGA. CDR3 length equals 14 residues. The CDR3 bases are TGTGCCAGCAGCCACCCAGGGCGCACAGATACGCAGTATTTT. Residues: CASSHPGRTDTQYF.

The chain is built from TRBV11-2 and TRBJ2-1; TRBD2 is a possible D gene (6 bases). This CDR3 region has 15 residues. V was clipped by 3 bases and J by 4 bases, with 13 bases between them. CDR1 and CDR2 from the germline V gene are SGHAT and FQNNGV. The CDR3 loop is CASSLSGDGYNEQFF. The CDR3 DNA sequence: TGTGCCAGCAGCTTGTCGGGAGACGGTTACAATGAGCAGTTCTTC. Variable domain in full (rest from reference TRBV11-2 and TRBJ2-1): EAGVAQSPRYKIIEKRQSVAFWCNPISGHATLYWYQQILGQGPKLLIQFQNNGVVDDSQLPKDRFSAERLKGVDSTLKIQPAKLEDSAVYLCASSLSGDGYNEQFFGPGTRLTVL.

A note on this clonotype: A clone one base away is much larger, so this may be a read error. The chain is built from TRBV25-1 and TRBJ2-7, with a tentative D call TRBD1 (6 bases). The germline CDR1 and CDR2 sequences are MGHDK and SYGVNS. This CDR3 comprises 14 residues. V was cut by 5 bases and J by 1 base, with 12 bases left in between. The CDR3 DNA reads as TGTGCCAGCAGTACAGGGAGTAGGTCCTACGAGCAGTACTTC. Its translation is CASSTGSRSYEQYF.

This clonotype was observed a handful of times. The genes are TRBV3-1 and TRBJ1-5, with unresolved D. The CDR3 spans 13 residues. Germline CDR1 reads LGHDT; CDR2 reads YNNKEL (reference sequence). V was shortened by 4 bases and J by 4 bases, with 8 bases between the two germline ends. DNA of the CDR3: TGTGCCAGCAGCCTCAAGGGAAATCAGCCCCAGCATTTT. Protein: CASSLKGNQPQHF.

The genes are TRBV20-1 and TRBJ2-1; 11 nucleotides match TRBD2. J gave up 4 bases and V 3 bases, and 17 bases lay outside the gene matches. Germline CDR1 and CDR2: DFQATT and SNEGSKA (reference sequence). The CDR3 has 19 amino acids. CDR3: CSASPLDVAGGKMYNEQFF. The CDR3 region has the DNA TGCAGTGCTAGCCCCCTGGACGTAGCGGGAGGGAAGATGTACAATGAGCAGTTCTTC.

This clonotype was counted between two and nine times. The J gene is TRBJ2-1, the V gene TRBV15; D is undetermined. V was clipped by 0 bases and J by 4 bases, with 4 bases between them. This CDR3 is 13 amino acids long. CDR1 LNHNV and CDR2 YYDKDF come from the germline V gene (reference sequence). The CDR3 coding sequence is TGTGCCACCAGCAGAGACGTATACAATGAGCAGTTCTTC. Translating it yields CATSRDVYNEQFF.

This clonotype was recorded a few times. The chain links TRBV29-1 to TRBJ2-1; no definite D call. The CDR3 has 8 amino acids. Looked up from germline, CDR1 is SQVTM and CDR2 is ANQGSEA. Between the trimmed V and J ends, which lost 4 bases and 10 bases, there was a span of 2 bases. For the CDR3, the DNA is TGCAGCGTTGGCGAGCAGTTCTTC. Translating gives CSVGEQFF.

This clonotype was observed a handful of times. This CDR3 reads CASSLTGTREKTQYF. The CDR3 coding sequence is TGCGCCAGCAGCCTTACCGGGACGAGAGAAAAGACCCAGTACTTC. The chain employs TRBV5-1 and TRBJ2-5; D could derive from TRBD1 or TRBD2 (5 bases each). V lost 4 bases to trimming and J lost 6 bases, with 19 bases between them. The CDR3 is 15 residues long. Germline assignment: CDR1 SGHRS and CDR2 YFSETQ. The full variable domain, completed using reference TRBV5-1 and TRBJ2-5, is KAGVTQTPRYLIKTRGQQVTLSCSPISGHRSVSWYQQTPGQGLQFLFEYFSETQRNKGNFPGRFSGRQFSNSRSEMNVSTLELGDSALYLCASSLTGTREKTQYFGPGTRLLVL.

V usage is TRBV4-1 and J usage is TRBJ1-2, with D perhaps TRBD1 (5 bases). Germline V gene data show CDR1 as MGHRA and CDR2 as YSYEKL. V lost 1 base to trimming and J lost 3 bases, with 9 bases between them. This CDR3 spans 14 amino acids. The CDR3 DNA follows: TGCGCCAGCAGCCAAGTACGGGGCGACTATGGCTACACCTTC. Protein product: CASSQVRGDYGYTF.

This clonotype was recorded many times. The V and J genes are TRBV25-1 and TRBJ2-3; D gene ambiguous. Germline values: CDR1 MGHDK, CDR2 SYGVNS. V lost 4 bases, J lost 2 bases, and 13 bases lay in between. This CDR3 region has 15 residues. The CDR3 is CASSGTNPYTDTQYF. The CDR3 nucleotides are TGTGCCAGCAGTGGTACCAATCCTTACACAGATACGCAGTATTTT.

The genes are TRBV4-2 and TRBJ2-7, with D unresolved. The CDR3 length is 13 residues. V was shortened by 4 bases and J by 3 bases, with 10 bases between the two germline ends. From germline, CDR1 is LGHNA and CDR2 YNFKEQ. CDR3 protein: CASSPSRFYEQYF. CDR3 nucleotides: TGTGCCAGCAGCCCCTCTAGATTCTACGAGCAGTACTTC.